Below, 32 T cell receptor beta chains from the same sample are listed, as sequenced in a study of T cell responses to AZD1222 COVID-19 vaccine. Profiling relied on immunoSEQ multiplex PCR, and the TCRdb table lists in-frame clones only, not all of them. The profile covers under 150,000 clones, with about 91% appearing a single time and about a tenth taken by the ten largest. Sequences were derived from peripheral blood, sampled on day 0 of AZD1222 vaccination. Receptor source: an adult in good health.

The V call is TRBV7-3, the J call TRBJ2-5; TRBD1 might be the D (5 bases). The V gene's germline CDR1 is SGHTA and CDR2 FQGTGA. Trimming pared 3 bases from V and 1 base from J, leaving 6 bases between. The CDR3 spans 13 residues. The CDR3 DNA sequence: TGTGCCAGCAGCTTGACAGTCCAAGAGACCCAGTACTTC. Encoded protein: CASSLTVQETQYF. The complete variable domain, with remaining parts taken from reference TRBV7-3 and TRBJ2-5, reads GAGVSQTPSNKVTEKGKYVELRCDPISGHTALYWYRQSLGQGPEFLIYFQGTGAADDSGLPNDRFFAVRPEGSVSTLKIQRTERGDSAVYLCASSLTVQETQYFGPGTRLLVL.

This sequence joins TRBV4-3 and TRBJ2-1, with D perhaps matching TRBD1 (6 bases). Germline CDR1 reads LGHNA; CDR2 reads YSLEER. V shed 0 bases and J shed 7 bases, with 13 bases lying between them. The CDR3 totals 15 residues. The CDR3 reads CASSQDDLGANEQFF. The DNA for the CDR3 is TGCGCCAGCAGCCAAGATGATTTGGGGGCGAATGAGCAGTTCTTC.

The chain carries TRBV28 and TRBJ1-6; D remains unclear. The CDR3 extends over 14 amino acids. V was clipped by 1 base and J by 9 bases, with 10 bases between them. Germline V gene data show CDR1 as MDHEN and CDR2 as SYDVKM. The CDR3 reads CASSLLANGSPLHF. The CDR3 DNA sequence: TGTGCCAGCAGTTTATTGGCGAACGGTTCACCCCTCCACTTT.

The chain recombines TRBV9 with TRBJ2-3; D ambiguous. Germline V gene data show CDR1 as SGDLS and CDR2 as YYNGEE. V was cut by 3 bases and J by 0 bases, with 11 bases left in between. The CDR3 totals 15 residues. The DNA of the CDR3 is TGTGCCAGCAGCGAGACCGGCACTAGCACAGATACGCAGTATTTT. Translated: CASSETGTSTDTQYF.

The chain recombines TRBV21-1 with TRBJ1-6. TRBV21-1 is a known pseudogene. The CDR3 extends over 15 amino acids. CDR3 sequence reads: CASSKRTEYNSPLHF. The CDR3 DNA is TGTGCCAGCAGCAAACGGACGGAATATAATTCACCCCTCCACTTT.

The V call is TRBV30, the J call TRBJ1-4, with D perhaps matching TRBD1 (5 bases). V was trimmed by 2 bases and J by 0 bases, leaving 10 bases between them. Looked up from germline, CDR1 is GTSNPN and CDR2 is SVGIG (reference sequence). This CDR3 is built from 15 residues. The CDR3, as DNA: TGTGCCTGGAGTTTGGGGGTAACAACTAATGAAAAACTGTTTTTT. This encodes CAWSLGVTTNEKLFF.

V is TRBV6-5 and J is TRBJ2-3; a weak D match, TRBD2 (7 bases). CDR3 length equals 15 residues. V was shortened by 6 bases and J by 4 bases, with 17 bases between the two germline ends. Germline-derived CDR1 and CDR2 are MNHEY and SVGAGI. CDR3 sequence (DNA): TGTGCCAGCAGACAGGGACTATTTAGTGCAGATACGCAGTATTTT. This encodes CASRQGLFSADTQYF.

As for this clone: The same CDR3 arises from other DNA sequences in this sample as well. V gene TRBV5-6 combines with J gene TRBJ1-2; unclear D gene. V lost 5 bases to trimming and J lost 2 bases, with 7 bases between them. The germline CDR1 and CDR2 sequences are SGHDT and YYEEEE. The CDR3 extends over 12 amino acids. The CDR3 region is CASSLGNYGYTF. The CDR3 nucleotides read TGTGCCAGCAGTCTAGGGAACTATGGCTACACCTTC.

The chain carries TRBV10-1 and TRBJ1-4; the D is unclear. Germline-derived CDR1 and CDR2 are WNHNN and SYGVQD (reference sequence). Trimming removed 7 bases at V and 10 bases at J, with 10 bases between. The CDR3 is 11 amino acids. CDR3 residues: CASIRLRKLFF. The CDR3 nucleotides are TGCGCCAGCATTAGACTACGAAAACTGTTTTTT.

The gene calls are TRBV11-3 and TRBJ2-7; 14 bases line up with TRBD2. The CDR3 extends over 16 amino acids. Trimming at V came to 1 base and at J to 4 bases, leaving 3 bases not matched to a gene. Germline V gene sequence: CDR1 SGHNT, CDR2 YENEEA. As DNA, the CDR3 is TGTGCCAGCAGCTTAGGAGGGACTAGCGGGAGTTACGAGCAGTACTTC. Its translation is CASSLGGTSGSYEQYF.

This rearrangement joins TRBV29-1 to TRBJ2-1, with 10 bases lining up with TRBD1. The germline gives CDR1 SQVTM, CDR2 ANQGSEA. V was clipped by 5 bases and J by 5 bases; unmatched bases: 6. The CDR3 totals 14 residues. CDR3 coding DNA: TGCAGCGTTTACTCCGGGACAGGGGACAATGAGCAGTTCTTC. It yields the protein CSVYSGTGDNEQFF.

This chain links TRBV3-1 (or the pseudogene TRBV3-2) with TRBJ1-2; possibly TRBD1 for D (5 bases). The germline V gene has CDR1 LGHDT and CDR2 YNNKEL (reference sequence). This CDR3 has 17 residues. V lost 5 bases, J lost 6 bases, and 25 bases lay in between. CDR3 in amino acids: CASSWSQSGRVGDGYTF. CDR3 sequence (DNA): TGTGCCAGCAGCTGGAGCCAGTCGGGGCGGGTTGGTGATGGCTACACCTTC.

The count of this clone is one. The chain uses TRBV18 and TRBJ1-1; D is perhaps TRBD1 (5 bases). Germline loops: CDR1 KGHSH, CDR2 LQKENI. The CDR3 runs to 14 residues. The germline V and J ends were trimmed by 3 bases and 0 bases, with 8 bases remaining between them. CDR3 coding DNA: TGTGCCAGCTCACCCGACAGAATGAACACTGAAGCTTTCTTT. This translates into CASSPDRMNTEAFF. Using reference TRBV18 and TRBJ1-1 for the parts outside the CDR3, the full variable domain is NAGVMQNPRHLVRRRGQEARLRCSPMKGHSHVYWYRQLPEEGLKFMVYLQKENIIDESGMPKERFSAEFPKEGPSILRIQQVVRGDSAAYFCASSPDRMNTEAFFGQGTRLTVV.

The V gene is TRBV28, the J gene TRBJ2-7, with 10 bases aligning to TRBD1. The germline V gene has CDR1 MDHEN and CDR2 SYDVKM. V gave up 7 bases and J gave up 3 bases; unmatched junction bases: 9. This CDR3 comprises 15 residues. CDR3 coding DNA: TGTGCCAGCAACGAACCGGGACAGGGGATCTACGAGCAGTACTTC. Its protein product is CASNEPGQGIYEQYF. The full variable domain, in which reference TRBV28 and TRBJ2-7 provide the parts outside the CDR3, is DVKVTQSSRYLVKRTGEKVFLECVQDMDHENMFWYRQDPGLGLRLIYFSYDVKMKEKGDIPEGYSVSREKKERFSLILESASTNQTSMYLCASNEPGQGIYEQYFGPGTRLTVT.

The chain combines TRBV7-2 with TRBJ1-2, with TRBD1 identical over 9 bases. CDR3 length: 14 amino acids. With 4 bases clipped from V and 8 bases from J, the junction kept 8 bases outside the gene matches. Germline CDR1 and CDR2: SGHTA and FQGNSA. The CDR3 loop is CASSSGQGWEGYTF. The CDR3 nucleotides are TGTGCCAGCAGCTCCGGACAGGGGTGGGAAGGCTACACCTTC. Combining the CDR3 with reference TRBV7-2 and TRBJ1-2 gives the whole variable domain GAGVSQSPSNKVTEKGKDVELRCDPISGHTALYWYRQSLGQGLEFLIYFQGNSAPDKSGLPSDRFSAERTGGSVSTLTIQRTQQEDSAVYLCASSSGQGWEGYTFGSGTRLTVV.

The rearrangement uses TRBV19 and TRBJ1-6, with no clear D. Germline-derived CDR1 and CDR2 are LNHDA and SQIVND (reference sequence). The CDR3 runs to 13 residues. Between the trimmed V and J ends, which lost 6 bases and 10 bases, there was a span of 13 bases. CDR3 loop: CASRGQSPSPLHF. CDR3 coding DNA: TGTGCCAGTAGAGGGCAGTCCCCATCACCCCTCCACTTT.

This clone is a singleton in its sample. The chain links TRBV19 to TRBJ1-1; possibly TRBD1 for D (5 bases). CDR1 and CDR2 from the germline V gene are LNHDA and SQIVND (reference sequence). CDR3 length: 14 amino acids. V was shortened by 2 bases and J by 5 bases, with 12 bases between the two germline ends. The CDR3 DNA reads as TGTGCCAGTAGTATACCGGGGGGATTGACTGAAGCTTTCTTT. Residues: CASSIPGGLTEAFF.

The V and J genes are TRBV27 and TRBJ1-5; D is undetermined. CDR1 MNHEY and CDR2 SMNVEV come from the germline V gene (reference sequence). V was clipped by 5 bases and J by 0 bases, with 17 bases between them. The CDR3 covers 17 residues. The CDR3 nucleotides are TGTGCCAGCAGTCCCAGCGGGTTGGGGTATAGCAATCAGCCCCAGCATTTT. Encoded protein: CASSPSGLGYSNQPQHF.

The chain employs TRBV5-4 and TRBJ1-2, with TRBD1 matching over 8 bases. The CDR3 is 14 amino acids. Trimming took 4 bases from V and 2 from J; bases not matched to a gene: 4. Germline CDR1 reads SGHNT; CDR2 reads YYREEE (reference sequence). This CDR3 reads CASSIRQGNYGYTF. The CDR3 coding sequence is TGTGCCAGCAGCATTAGACAGGGGAACTATGGCTACACCTTC.

The rearrangement uses TRBV19 and TRBJ1-1; 8 nucleotides agree with TRBD1. The junction had 8 bases not matched to a gene; V was cut back by 4 bases and J by 7 bases. The CDR3 is 14 residues long. From germline, CDR1 is LNHDA and CDR2 SQIVND (reference sequence). Here the CDR3 DNA reads TGTGCCAGTAGTAACAGGGGGGACCCCCTTGAAGCTTTCTTT. It translates to CASSNRGDPLEAFF.

This clone was seen a single time. The chain carries TRBV29-1 and TRBJ1-1; D gene ambiguous. The V end was cut by 6 bases, the J end by 0 bases, with 17 bases between. CDR3 length: 15 amino acids. CDR1 is SQVTM, CDR2 ANQGSEA, per germline. This chain's CDR3 is CSVENPAGLNTEAFF. CDR3 nucleotide sequence: TGCAGCGTCGAAAACCCCGCAGGACTGAACACTGAAGCTTTCTTT.

The chain couples TRBV30 to TRBJ2-1; TRBD1 matches 7 bases. The CDR3 is made up of 15 amino acids. V shed 4 bases and J 4 bases; nucleotides not matched to a gene: 10. Germline V gives CDR1 GTSNPN, CDR2 SVGIG (reference sequence). The CDR3 DNA reads as TGTGCCTGGACGTCTCCGGGACAGCAGTACAATGAGCAGTTCTTC. Translation gives CAWTSPGQQYNEQFF.

This clone was observed a single time. The V and J genes are TRBV10-3 and TRBJ2-7; 9 positions match TRBD1. With V trimmed by 7 bases and J by 5 bases, 9 bases remained unmatched. CDR1 ENHRY and CDR2 SYGVKD come from the germline V gene. CDR3 length: 14 residues. In DNA form, the CDR3 reads TGTGCCATCAATGAACAGGGGGCGCCCCACGAGCAGTACTTC. Translated: CAINEQGAPHEQYF.

This clone was seen only a few times. The J gene is TRBJ1-2, the V gene TRBV20-1, with D uncertain. The CDR3 spans 11 residues. Trimming removed 6 bases at V and 7 bases at J, with 12 bases between. Germline values: CDR1 DFQATT, CDR2 SNEGSKA (reference sequence). In DNA, the CDR3 is TGCAGTGCCAGACCGGGCTCTGGCTACACCTTC. Translating it yields CSARPGSGYTF.

The rearrangement links TRBV27 to TRBJ2-7, with TRBD2 matching 7 bases. V trimming: 3 bases; J trimming: 3 bases; junction bases outside the gene matches: 11. This CDR3 has 16 residues. CDR1 and CDR2 from the germline V gene are MNHEY and SMNVEV (reference sequence). CDR3 nucleotides: TGTGCCAGCAGTTTCCGGGAGGCTTCGCTTTTCTACGAGCAGTACTTC. It yields the protein CASSFREASLFYEQYF.

Here the CDR3 DNA reads TGTGCCAGCAGCTATACGGAGCAGTACTTC. Its protein product is CASSYTEQYF. V usage is TRBV28 and J usage is TRBJ2-7; no firm D call. The ends were cut back, 6 bases at V and 7 bases at J, with 7 bases in the middle. The CDR3 is 10 residues long. CDR1 and CDR2 from the germline V gene are MDHEN and SYDVKM.

The J gene is TRBJ1-5, the V gene TRBV5-1, with 7 bases matching TRBD1. The CDR3 is made up of 15 amino acids. Trimming took 4 bases from V and 6 from J; bases not matched to a gene: 10. CDR1 SGHRS and CDR2 YFSETQ come from the germline V gene. The CDR3 bases are TGCGCCAGCAGCCCCGAACAGGGGATAGGTCAGCCCCAGCATTTT. This sequence encodes CASSPEQGIGQPQHF.

The rearrangement uses TRBV28 and TRBJ1-1; no firm D call. The germline CDR1 and CDR2 sequences are MDHEN and SYDVKM. The CDR3 covers 15 residues. V was shortened by 1 base and J by 7 bases, with 16 bases between the two germline ends. The CDR3 region is CASSLSGRTVVEAFF. The CDR3 bases are TGTGCCAGCAGTTTATCAGGTCGGACGGTGGTTGAAGCTTTCTTT.

The genes are TRBV5-5 and TRBJ2-5; D is unclear. Germline CDR1 and CDR2: SGHKS and YYEKEE (reference sequence). Trimming cost V 1 base and J 1 base, with 5 bases left between them. The CDR3 loop spans 13 amino acids. As DNA, the CDR3 is TGTGCCAGCAGCTTGCCAAGCCAAGAGACCCAGTACTTC. Amino acid sequence: CASSLPSQETQYF.

The chain employs TRBV7-2 and TRBJ2-5, with TRBD2 matching over 7 bases. This CDR3 is 16 amino acids long. Germline CDR1 reads SGHTA; CDR2 reads FQGNSA. V trimming: 5 bases; J trimming: 3 bases; junction bases outside the gene matches: 12. The CDR3 bases are TGTGCCAGCAGCCCCAACTCCGGGACTACAAAAGAGACCCAGTACTTC. It yields the protein CASSPNSGTTKETQYF.

The chain joins TRBV7-8 to TRBJ2-1; D unresolved. Trimming stripped 1 base from V and 8 bases from J, with 9 bases between. This CDR3 comprises 13 residues. The V gene's germline CDR1 is SGHVS and CDR2 FQNEAQ. CDR3 loop: CASSLEGAHEQFF. The CDR3 DNA follows: TGTGCCAGCAGCTTAGAAGGCGCCCATGAGCAGTTCTTC.

In its sample, this clone was seen once. The chain uses TRBV19 and TRBJ2-5, with D perhaps matching TRBD2 (7 bases). Looked up from germline, CDR1 is LNHDA and CDR2 is SQIVND (reference sequence). Trimming took 6 bases from V and 2 from J, leaving 16 bases between them. The CDR3 has 15 amino acids. The chain's CDR3 is CASRSDGGTQETQYF. DNA for the CDR3: TGTGCCAGTAGGTCCGACGGGGGGACACAAGAGACCCAGTACTTC.